This T cell receptor (beta chain) was sequenced in a study of OX40 agonist ivuxolimab in advanced cancers. Method: immunoSEQ multiplex PCR; TCRdb's copy keeps in-frame clones and lacks some. The sample has around 70,000 clones, about 85% seen once; the top ten hold roughly 0.58%. Whole-study results and caveats: The 0.1-3.0 mg/kg partial responders had among the lowest clonal expansion.

Germline values: CDR1 LNHDA, CDR2 SQIVND (reference sequence). The CDR3 consists of 18 residues. The trim removed 3 bases at V and 3 bases at J, leaving 14 bases unmatched. This clone has a single count. Its antigen is still unknown. This clonotype originated in an adult with an advanced solid tumor such as melanoma, head and neck, liver or kidney cancer. The specimen was CD4+ or CD8+ T cells sorted from blood, collected in a trial of the OX40 agonist ivuxolimab. The chain combines TRBV19 with TRBJ1-5; 7 bases map to TRBD1. The DNA for the CDR3 is TGTGCCAGTAGTATGCCGCTGAAATGGGACAGCCTCAATCAGCCCCAGCATTTT. This encodes CASSMPLKWDSLNQPQHF.